This record covers a single TCR beta chain. The antigen is not known. Its ends do not fully match the called genes, so a read error is possible. Sample-barcoded 5' priming and a J-beta primer mix drove a second PCR of roughly 7 to 11 cycles. Using its own MiXCR run on the 5' RACE reads, TCRdb lists one record per CDR3 protein. The data show 630,000 or so distinct CDR3 sequences, 25% to 35% seen once. This CDR3 has 15 amino acids. Germline CDR1 SGHTA, CDR2 FQGNSA. The entry originates in a study of blood T cells in healthy people across ages. Findings and caveats of the study: CMV status of donors was unknown, possibly confounding expanded clonotype changes. Long-lived donors carried more naive CD4+ cells and greater diversity than aged donors.

The chain joins TRBV7-2 to TRBJ2-3; D gene unclear. The receptor was isolated from a woman older than 75 in good health. Sequencing was done on a sample of blood. The CDR3 sequence is CASNLSGLSTDTQYF. Written as DNA, the CDR3 is TGTGCCAGCAACTTATCCGGTTTGAGCACAGATACGCAGTATTTT.